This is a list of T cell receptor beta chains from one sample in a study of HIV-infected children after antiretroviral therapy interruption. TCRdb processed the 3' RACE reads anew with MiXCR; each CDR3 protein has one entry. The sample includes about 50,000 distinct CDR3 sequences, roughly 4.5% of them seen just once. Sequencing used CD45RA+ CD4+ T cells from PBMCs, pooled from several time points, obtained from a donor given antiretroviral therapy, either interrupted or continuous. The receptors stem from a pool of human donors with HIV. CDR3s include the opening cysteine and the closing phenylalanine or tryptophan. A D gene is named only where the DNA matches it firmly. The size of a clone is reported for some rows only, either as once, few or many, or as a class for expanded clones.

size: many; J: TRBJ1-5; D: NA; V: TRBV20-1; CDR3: CSARTDTTSNQPQHF
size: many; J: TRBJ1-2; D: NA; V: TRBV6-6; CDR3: CASSSQRNYTF
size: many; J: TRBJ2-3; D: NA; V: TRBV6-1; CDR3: CASSEPQGWDTQYF
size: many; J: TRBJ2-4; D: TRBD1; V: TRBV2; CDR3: CASSDRGPYIQYF
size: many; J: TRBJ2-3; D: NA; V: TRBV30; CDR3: CAWRGGPPDTQYF
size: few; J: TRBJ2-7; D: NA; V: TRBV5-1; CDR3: CASSFRAGPSYEQYF
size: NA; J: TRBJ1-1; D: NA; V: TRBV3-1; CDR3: CASSQESIREAFF
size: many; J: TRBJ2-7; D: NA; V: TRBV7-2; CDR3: CASSVDRDSTYEQYF
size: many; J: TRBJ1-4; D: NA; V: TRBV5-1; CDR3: CASSLASNTNEKLFF
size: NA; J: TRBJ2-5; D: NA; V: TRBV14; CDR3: CVSSHFFTGQETQYF
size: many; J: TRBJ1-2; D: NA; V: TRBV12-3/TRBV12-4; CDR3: CASSTQSGGPHYGYTF
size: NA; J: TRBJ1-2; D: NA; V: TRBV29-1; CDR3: CSVGPSEGIGYTF
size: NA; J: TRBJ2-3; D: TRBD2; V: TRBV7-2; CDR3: CASSSPSGGTDTQYF
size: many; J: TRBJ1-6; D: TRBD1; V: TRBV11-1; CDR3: CASSLQGAGNSPLYF
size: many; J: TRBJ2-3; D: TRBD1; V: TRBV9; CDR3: CASSYRTGSDTQYF
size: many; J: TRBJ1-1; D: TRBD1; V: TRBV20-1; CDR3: CSARDQGVVSAFF
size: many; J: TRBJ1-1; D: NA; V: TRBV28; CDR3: CASSFMNTEAFF
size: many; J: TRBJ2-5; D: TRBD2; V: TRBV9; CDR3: CASSVGASGGQETQYF
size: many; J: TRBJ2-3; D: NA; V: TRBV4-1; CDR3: CASSQDPVSTDTQYF
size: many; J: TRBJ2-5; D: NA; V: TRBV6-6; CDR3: CASSSTQGGQETQYF
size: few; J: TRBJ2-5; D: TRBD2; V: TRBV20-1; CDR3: CSAQRLAETQYF
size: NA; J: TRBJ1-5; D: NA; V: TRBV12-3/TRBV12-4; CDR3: CASSSTRTEQPQHF
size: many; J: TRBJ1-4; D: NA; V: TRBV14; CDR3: CASSQARRVWANEKLFF
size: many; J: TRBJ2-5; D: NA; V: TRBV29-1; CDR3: CSFGGEETQYF
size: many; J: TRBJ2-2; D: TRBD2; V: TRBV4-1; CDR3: CASSQDGRGATGELFF
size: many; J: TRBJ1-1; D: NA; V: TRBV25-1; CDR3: CASSDDSLGGTEAFF
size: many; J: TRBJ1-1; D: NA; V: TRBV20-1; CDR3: CSARVRQHEAFF